This is a list of T cell receptor beta chains from one sample in a study of control samples from healthy donors and cancer patients. Generated by immunoSEQ multiplex PCR, the TCRdb table keeps only in-frame clones and is missing some. The data show approximately 170,000 clones, with 93% seen just once and approximately 4% held by the top ten. The sequenced sample consisted of blood. The receptors stem from a woman aged 60-75 years in good health. Both conserved end residues are trimmed from each CDR3.

TRBV5-5 | ASSLWGSSYEQY
TRBV14 | ASSQSPSGNTIY
TRBV6-2/TRBV6-3 | ASSRRLDRDTGELF
TRBV12-3/TRBV12-4 | ASTRTGPTEAF
TRBV6-2/TRBV6-3 | ASSPGQRGYEQY
TRBV7-2 | ASGGGPNEKLF
TRBV7-2 | ASSSTGGDGYT
TRBV5-4 | ASSLARSGIETQY
TRBV5-1 | ASRSGQPSTDTQY
TRBV7-8 | ASSHGDSWSEKLF
TRBV19 | ASKTAGWGNTEAF
TRBV11-2 | ASSLAGQAGTYEQY
TRBV6-5 | ASSYSAGGSTGQY
TRBV24-1 | ATADGGGTGELF
TRBV7-7 | ASSKQGARDTQY
TRBV19 | ASTNGGRYSNQPQH
TRBV2 | ASRTSGGSLTDTQY
TRBV18 | ASSPPALSGNTIY
TRBV6-5 | ASSYGTANTGELF
TRBV5-1 | ASSPKLEEQF
TRBV6-6 | ASRARNENEKLF
TRBV7-8 | ASSRRGNTEAF
TRBV3-1/TRBV3-2 | ASSGDFRGLGGYT
TRBV7-2 | ASSLPSGGVETQY
TRBV6-5 | ASSSSYVLGNTIY
TRBV10-3 | AISPGTPQETQY
TRBV19 | ASSLPGVYEQY
TRBV7-2 | ASSIGQGKYGYT
TRBV7-3 | ASSPGQGGPLAQY
TRBV5-5 | ASSSRGPSQETQY
TRBV4-1 | ASSQDRYSGNTIY
TRBV7-9 | ASSLMGSSGANVLT
TRBV3-1/TRBV3-2 | ASSQADRGVGSPLH
TRBV7-6 | ASSLVQNSGTGVNEQY
TRBV7-3 | ASSLSGEAGELF
TRBV18 | ASSPLPGAGANVLT
TRBV3-1/TRBV3-2 | ASSHQGAMSGYT
TRBV6-6 | ASSYSYRSNQPQH
TRBV11-2 | ASSINRVGGVEAF
TRBV27 | ASSFNNRAEAF
TRBV18 | ASTTGAQNTEAF
TRBV6-4 | ASSVNPASGASTDTQY
TRBV7-2 | ASSSTRDTNYGYT